This T cell receptor (beta chain) was documented in a study of blood T cell repertoires in COVID-19. Sequencing was performed with immunoSEQ multiplex PCR; in TCRdb, only in-frame clones are kept and a portion is missing. The sample records 35,000 to 45,000 clones, approximately 80% being singletons. The CDR3 is 14 amino acids. Trimming cost V 0 bases and J 6 bases; bases outside gene matches: 1. Per germline, CDR1 MDHEN and CDR2 SYDVKM. Sequenced input: peripheral blood. The chain recombines TRBV28 with TRBJ2-2, with TRBD1 identical over 7 bases. The TCR originated in a human donor in a cohort sampled during active COVID-19. The CDR3, as DNA: TGTGCCAGCAGTTTATGGACAGGGTCCGGGGAGCTGTTTTTT. Protein: CASSLWTGSGELFF. The full variable domain, completed using reference TRBV28 and TRBJ2-2, is DVKVTQSSRYLVKRTGEKVFLECVQDMDHENMFWYRQDPGLGLRLIYFSYDVKMKEKGDIPEGYSVSREKKERFSLILESASTNQTSMYLCASSLWTGSGELFFGEGSRLTVL.